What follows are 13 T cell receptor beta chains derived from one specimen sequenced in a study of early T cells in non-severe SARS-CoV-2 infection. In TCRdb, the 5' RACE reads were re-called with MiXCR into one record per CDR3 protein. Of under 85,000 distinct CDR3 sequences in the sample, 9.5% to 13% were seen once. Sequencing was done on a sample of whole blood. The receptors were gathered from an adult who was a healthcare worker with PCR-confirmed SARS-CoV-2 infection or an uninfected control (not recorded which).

The CDR3 nucleotides are TGTGCCTGGAGTCGGGGCGGTATGAACACTGAAGCTTTCTTT. Encoded protein: CAWSRGGMNTEAFF. The rearrangement joins TRBV30 to TRBJ1-1, with D possibly being TRBD1 (5 bases). This CDR3 comprises 14 residues. The germline CDR1 and CDR2 sequences are GTSNPN and SVGIG (reference sequence). V was shortened by 2 bases and J by 0 bases, with 10 bases between the two germline ends.

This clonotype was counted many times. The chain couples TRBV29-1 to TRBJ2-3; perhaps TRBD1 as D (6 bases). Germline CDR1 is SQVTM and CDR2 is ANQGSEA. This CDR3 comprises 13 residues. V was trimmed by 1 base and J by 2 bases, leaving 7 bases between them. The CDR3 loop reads CSVEGGPTDTQYF. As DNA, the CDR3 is TGCAGCGTTGAAGGGGGGCCCACAGATACGCAGTATTTT.

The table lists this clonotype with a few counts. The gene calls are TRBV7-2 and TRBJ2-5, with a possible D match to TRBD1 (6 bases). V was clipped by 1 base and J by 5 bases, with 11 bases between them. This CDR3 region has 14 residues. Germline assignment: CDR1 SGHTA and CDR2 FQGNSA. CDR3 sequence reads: CASSLGGGDETQYF. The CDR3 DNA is TGTGCCAGCAGCTTAGGTGGGGGCGACGAGACCCAGTACTTC.

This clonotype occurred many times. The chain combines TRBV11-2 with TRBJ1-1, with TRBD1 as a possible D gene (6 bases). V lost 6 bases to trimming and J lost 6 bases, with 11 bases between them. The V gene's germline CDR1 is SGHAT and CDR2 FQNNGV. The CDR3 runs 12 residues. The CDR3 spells CASSFPGAEAFF. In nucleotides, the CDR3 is TGTGCCAGCAGTTTCCCAGGGGCTGAAGCTTTCTTT.

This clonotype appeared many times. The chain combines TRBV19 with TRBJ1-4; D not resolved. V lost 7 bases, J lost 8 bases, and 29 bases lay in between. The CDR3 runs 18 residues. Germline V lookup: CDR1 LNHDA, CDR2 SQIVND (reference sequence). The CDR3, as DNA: TGTGCCAGTACCCATTTTTTGGTACCTAGCACCGGGCGAGAAAAACTGTTTTTT. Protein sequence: CASTHFLVPSTGREKLFF.

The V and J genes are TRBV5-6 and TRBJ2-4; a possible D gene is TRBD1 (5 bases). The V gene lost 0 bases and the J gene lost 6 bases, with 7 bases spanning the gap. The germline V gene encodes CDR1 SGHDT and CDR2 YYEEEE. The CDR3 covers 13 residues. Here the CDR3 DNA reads TGTGCCAGCAGCTTGGAAGGGGTAAACATTCAGTACTTC. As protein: CASSLEGVNIQYF.

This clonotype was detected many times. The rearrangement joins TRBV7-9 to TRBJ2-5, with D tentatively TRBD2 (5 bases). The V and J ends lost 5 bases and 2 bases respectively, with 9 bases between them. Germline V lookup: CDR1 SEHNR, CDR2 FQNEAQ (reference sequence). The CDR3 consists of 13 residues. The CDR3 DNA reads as TGTGCCAGCAGCCTACGGAGGCAAGAGACCCAGTACTTC. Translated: CASSLRRQETQYF.

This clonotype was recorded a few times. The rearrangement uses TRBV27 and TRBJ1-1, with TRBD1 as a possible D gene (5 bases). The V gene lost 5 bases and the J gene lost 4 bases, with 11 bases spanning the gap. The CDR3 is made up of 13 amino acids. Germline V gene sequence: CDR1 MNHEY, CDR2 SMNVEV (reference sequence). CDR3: CASSPGALTEAFF. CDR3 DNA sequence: TGTGCCAGCAGTCCCGGGGCGCTCACTGAAGCTTTCTTT.

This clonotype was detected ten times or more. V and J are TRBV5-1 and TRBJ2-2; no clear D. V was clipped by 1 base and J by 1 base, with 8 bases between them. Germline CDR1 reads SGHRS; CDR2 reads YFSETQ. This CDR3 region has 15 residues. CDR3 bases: TGCGCCAGCAGCTTGAAATCAGAGAACACCGGGGAGCTGTTTTTT. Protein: CASSLKSENTGELFF.

The CDR3 protein is CASRGQPFGAGELFF. CDR3 in DNA: TGTGCCAGCAGGGGACAGCCCTTTGGAGCCGGGGAGCTGTTTTTT. The chain is built from TRBV7-2 and TRBJ2-2, with 7 bases aligning to TRBD1. CDR3 length: 15 residues. V lost 6 bases, J lost 6 bases, and 10 bases stayed unmatched. The germline V gene encodes CDR1 SGHTA and CDR2 FQGNSA.

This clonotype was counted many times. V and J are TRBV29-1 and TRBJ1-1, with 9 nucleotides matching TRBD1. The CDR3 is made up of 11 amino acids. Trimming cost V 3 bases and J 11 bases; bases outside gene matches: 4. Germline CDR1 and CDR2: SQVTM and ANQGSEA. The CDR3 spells CSVEDRGHAFF. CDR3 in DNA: TGCAGCGTTGAGGACAGGGGTCATGCTTTCTTT.

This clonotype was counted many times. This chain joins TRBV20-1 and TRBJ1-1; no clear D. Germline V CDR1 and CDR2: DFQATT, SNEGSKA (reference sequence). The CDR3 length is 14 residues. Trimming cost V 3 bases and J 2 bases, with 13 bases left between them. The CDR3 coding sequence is TGCAGTGCTAGGATCGTGGCGAGAAACACTGAAGCTTTCTTT. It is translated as CSARIVARNTEAFF.

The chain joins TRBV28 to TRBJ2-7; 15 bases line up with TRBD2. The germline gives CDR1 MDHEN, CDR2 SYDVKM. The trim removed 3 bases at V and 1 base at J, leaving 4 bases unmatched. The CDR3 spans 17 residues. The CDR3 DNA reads TGTGCCAGCAGTTTCCCCGGACTAGCGGGGGGGTCCTACGAGCAGTACTTC. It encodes CASSFPGLAGGSYEQYF. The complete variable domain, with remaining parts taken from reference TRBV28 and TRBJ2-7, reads DVKVTQSSRYLVKRTGEKVFLECVQDMDHENMFWYRQDPGLGLRLIYFSYDVKMKEKGDIPEGYSVSREKKERFSLILESASTNQTSMYLCASSFPGLAGGSYEQYFGPGTRLTVT.